This record covers a single TCR beta chain. Antigen specificity is unknown. This record belongs to a study of T cell responses to AZD1222 COVID-19 vaccine. Germline V CDR1 and CDR2: GTSNPN, SVGIG (reference sequence). With 2 bases removed from V and 2 bases from J, the gap between germline ends came to 4 bases. This CDR3 contains 11 residues. General study findings and limits: Females made up more of the donors, who were largely white British, and clonal diversity may have come out too low. Unmutated variant regions are reportedly the target of nearly half of TCRs that are spike-specific.

The method was immunoSEQ multiplex PCR; TCRdb's version includes in-frame clones alone and lacks a portion of them. The table has 150,000 or so clones, approximately 90% seen once. This chain links TRBV30 with TRBJ2-7; D is uncertain. The sequences come from peripheral blood, collected on day 0 of AZD1222 vaccination. The TCR sequence derives from an adult in good health. DNA of the CDR3: TGTGCCTGGAGTAGAGCCTACGAGCAGTACTTC. Translating it yields CAWSRAYEQYF. The entire variable domain, with the rest obtained from reference TRBV30 and TRBJ2-7, is as follows: SQTIHQWPATLVQPVGSPLSLECTVEGTSNPNLYWYRQAAGRGLQLLFYSVGIGQISSEVPQNLSASRPQDRQFILSSKKLLLSDSGFYLCAWSRAYEQYFGPGTRLTVT.